The 20 T cell receptor beta chains below all came from one sample that was sequenced in a study of T cell changes during pregnancy in multiple sclerosis. Clones were sequenced by immunoSEQ multiplex PCR, and TCRdb holds only the in-frame ones, with some missing. The sample has tens of thousands of clones, 90% to 95% seen once. This material consisted of peripheral blood, taken in the third trimester of pregnancy. The receptor source for this set is a female donor with multiple sclerosis, enrolled in a pregnancy study.

This clone occurred once. J is TRBJ2-7 and V is TRBV6-5; 9 nucleotides match TRBD2. Trimming removed 6 bases from V and 0 bases from J; junction bases left unmatched: 6. This CDR3 has 15 residues. Germline CDR1 and CDR2: MNHEY and SVGAGI. This CDR3 is CASRRRTSASYEQYF. The CDR3, as DNA: TGTGCCAGCAGACGCCGGACTAGCGCCTCCTACGAGCAGTACTTC.

The chain carries TRBV28 and TRBJ1-2, with 11 bases that match TRBD1. CDR1 MDHEN and CDR2 SYDVKM come from the germline V gene. The junction had 2 bases not matched to a gene; V was cut back by 4 bases and J by 7 bases. The CDR3 has 13 residues. The CDR3 sequence is CASSWTGGRGYTF. The CDR3 DNA reads as TGTGCCAGCAGTTGGACAGGGGGCCGTGGCTACACCTTC.

The chain joins TRBV4-2 to TRBJ2-2, with TRBD2 identical over 15 bases. The J segment lost 3 bases and the V segment lost 4 bases, leaving 6 bases of the junction unmatched. The germline CDR1 and CDR2 sequences are LGHNA and YNFKEQ. The CDR3 is 18 amino acids. The CDR3 sequence: CASSRTSGRARYTGELFF. The DNA for the CDR3 is TGTGCCAGCAGCCGGACTAGCGGGAGGGCCAGGTACACCGGGGAGCTGTTTTTT.

V and J are TRBV6-1 and TRBJ2-1; 7 bases align to TRBD2. Germline V gene sequence: CDR1 MNHNS, CDR2 SASEGT. J was trimmed by 8 bases and V by 4 bases; bases with no gene match: 14. This CDR3 region has 16 residues. The CDR3 DNA reads as TGTGCCAGCAGTGGCAGGACTAGAGGAAGGATAGATGAGCAGTTCTTC. The encoded protein is CASSGRTRGRIDEQFF.

The chain uses TRBV29-1 and TRBJ1-1; 11 nucleotides match TRBD1. This CDR3 comprises 16 residues. V lost 3 bases, J lost 4 bases, and 10 bases stayed unmatched. CDR1 is SQVTM and CDR2 is ANQGSEA in the germline V gene. Written as DNA, the CDR3 is TGCAGCGTTGAGGGACAGGGGGGCCCGAGGAGCACTGAAGCTTTCTTT. This sequence encodes CSVEGQGGPRSTEAFF.

This chain joins TRBV27 and TRBJ2-3, with 7 bases lining up with TRBD1. Looked up from germline, CDR1 is MNHEY and CDR2 is SMNVEV (reference sequence). The length of the CDR3 is 13 residues. V lost 5 bases, J lost 4 bases, and 3 bases stayed unmatched. CDR3 nucleotides: TGTGCCAGCAGTAGACAGGGAGCAGATACGCAGTATTTT. Its translation is CASSRQGADTQYF.

The rearrangement uses TRBV5-1 and TRBJ2-5; 13 bases are shared with TRBD2. Germline V gene data show CDR1 as SGHRS and CDR2 as YFSETQ. V dropped 4 bases and J dropped 1; count of bases not matched to a gene: 7. The CDR3 runs to 17 residues. The CDR3 coding sequence is TGCGCCAGCAGCACGGGACTAGCGGGAACCATCCAAGAGACCCAGTACTTC. Protein: CASSTGLAGTIQETQYF. Supplemented by reference TRBV5-1 and TRBJ2-5, the full variable domain reads KAGVTQTPRYLIKTRGQQVTLSCSPISGHRSVSWYQQTPGQGLQFLFEYFSETQRNKGNFPGRFSGRQFSNSRSEMNVSTLELGDSALYLCASSTGLAGTIQETQYFGPGTRLLVL.

The chain recombines TRBV19 with TRBJ2-7; 11 nucleotides agree with TRBD2. The germline V gene has CDR1 LNHDA and CDR2 SQIVND (reference sequence). The CDR3 totals 16 residues. Losses at the gene ends were 0 bases for V and 5 bases for J; bases not matched to a gene: 6. CDR3 region: CASSIDQGTSGNEQYF. In nucleotides, the CDR3 is TGTGCCAGTAGTATAGATCAAGGGACTAGCGGTAACGAGCAGTACTTC.

The V gene is TRBV5-1, the J gene TRBJ2-2, with a possible D match to TRBD1 (6 bases). This CDR3 has 15 residues. The germline V gene encodes CDR1 SGHRS and CDR2 YFSETQ. V shed 2 bases and J shed 3 bases, with 11 bases lying between them. The CDR3 DNA sequence: TGCGCCAGCAGCTTTTTAGGGGGTGACACCGGGGAGCTGTTTTTT. Its translation is CASSFLGGDTGELFF.

This chain joins TRBV7-3 and TRBJ1-1; tentative D call: TRBD1 (5 bases). CDR3 length: 13 residues. CDR1 and CDR2 (germline): SGHTA, FQGTGA. V lost 6 bases, J lost 4 bases, and 12 bases lay in between. CDR3 sequence: CASRPGGSTEAFF. The CDR3 bases are TGTGCCAGCAGGCCGGGGGGTTCCACTGAAGCTTTCTTT.

This chain uses TRBV25-1 with TRBJ2-7, with a possible D match to TRBD1 (6 bases). The CDR3 loop spans 15 amino acids. V was trimmed by 10 bases and J by 0 bases, leaving 19 bases between them. Germline CDR1 and CDR2: MGHDK and SYGVNS. The CDR3 here is CATQPAQGSSYEQYF. In DNA, the CDR3 is TGTGCCACCCAACCGGCGCAGGGGAGCTCCTACGAGCAGTACTTC.

V usage is TRBV13 and J usage is TRBJ2-3; 7 positions match TRBD1. The CDR3 loop spans 14 amino acids. Per the germline V gene, CDR1 is PRHDT and CDR2 is FYEKMQ (reference sequence). With 5 bases clipped from V and 5 bases from J, the junction kept 7 bases outside the gene matches. The DNA for the CDR3 is TGTGCCAGCAGCCCTGGGACAGAGGGAGATACGCAGTATTTT. Translation: CASSPGTEGDTQYF.

The chain joins TRBV7-2 to TRBJ2-1, with 7 bases identical to TRBD2. The CDR3 consists of 16 residues. CDR1 SGHTA and CDR2 FQGNSA come from the germline V gene. The V and J ends lost 5 bases and 5 bases, in that order; junction bases with no gene match: 12. CDR3 amino acids: CASSLQPAGLNNEQFF. The CDR3 nucleotides are TGTGCCAGCAGCCTACAACCAGCGGGATTGAACAATGAGCAGTTCTTC.

V and J are TRBV21-1 and TRBJ2-1; the tabulated D call, TRBD1, remains unverified against the DNA. TRBV21-1 is recorded as a pseudogene. The CDR3 extends over 15 amino acids. This CDR3 reads CASTVTGGSYNEQFF. CDR3 sequence (DNA): TGTGCCAGCACCGTTACAGGGGGGTCCTACAATGAGCAGTTCTTC.

This chain connects TRBV29-1 to TRBJ1-2; D may be TRBD1 (5 bases). V was cut by 0 bases and J by 1 base, with 15 bases left in between. The CDR3 totals 16 residues. The germline CDR1 and CDR2 sequences are SQVTM and ANQGSEA. The DNA for the CDR3 is TGCAGCGTTGAAGATATTACCAGGGAACTTAACTATGGCTACACCTTC. It codes for CSVEDITRELNYGYTF.

V gene TRBV6-1 combines with J gene TRBJ2-1; 11 bases are a match to TRBD1. Looked up from germline, CDR1 is MNHNS and CDR2 is SASEGT. V lost 2 bases and J lost 1; bases outside the gene matches: 16. This CDR3 contains 21 residues. This CDR3 reads CASSEITGTGGLASSYNEQFF. The CDR3 bases are TGTGCCAGCAGTGAAATCACCGGGACAGGGGGACTAGCTTCTTCCTACAATGAGCAGTTCTTC.

The chain recombines TRBV28 with TRBJ2-1, with a possible D match to TRBD2 (5 bases). CDR3 length equals 13 residues. The V gene lost 10 bases and the J gene lost 2 bases, with 12 bases spanning the gap. Germline V CDR1 and CDR2: MDHEN, SYDVKM. CDR3 bases: TGTGCCACCGCGGGCCAAACCTACAATGAGCAGTTCTTC. Translation: CATAGQTYNEQFF.

V usage is TRBV7-3 and J usage is TRBJ1-5; D is uncertain. The CDR3 loop spans 13 amino acids. Germline V CDR1 and CDR2: SGHTA, FQGTGA. V was cut by 3 bases and J by 3 bases, with 6 bases left in between. The CDR3 region has the DNA TGTGCCAGCAGCTTGGAGGCCAATCAGCCCCAGCATTTT. Translation gives CASSLEANQPQHF.

This clone has only one observation. The V and J genes are TRBV30 and TRBJ2-5; perhaps TRBD2 as D (5 bases). Germline lookup yields CDR1 GTSNPN and CDR2 SVGIG (reference sequence). Trimming shortened V by 1 base and J by 0 bases, and 6 bases separated the two germline ends. The CDR3 has 13 amino acids. This CDR3 reads CAWSGGYQETQYF. DNA for the CDR3: TGTGCCTGGAGTGGCGGGTACCAAGAGACCCAGTACTTC.

This chain joins TRBV7-9 and TRBJ1-4; D call uncertain. CDR3 length: 13 amino acids. Germline V gene data show CDR1 as SEHNR and CDR2 as FQNEAQ (reference sequence). The V gene lost 5 bases and the J gene lost 7 bases, with 11 bases spanning the gap. The chain's CDR3 is CASSPPLGEKLFF. CDR3 DNA: TGTGCCAGCAGCCCACCTCTAGGTGAAAAACTGTTTTTT.